Listed below are T cell receptor beta chains from one sample, sequenced in a study of T cell responses to AZD1222 COVID-19 vaccine. Only in-frame clones appear in the TCRdb table, and some are missing; sequencing was by immunoSEQ multiplex PCR. This table has tens of thousands of clones, 80% to 95% appearing once. The input for sequencing was peripheral blood, taken 28 days after the second AZD1222 dose. These TCRs come from an adult who received the AZD1222 COVID-19 vaccine. The CDR3 runs from the conserved cysteine through the conserved F or W. The D gene is left open where the match is weak. Size tells how often a clone was seen (once, few, many) or the class of an expanded clone, and some rows leave it out.

TRBV2,.,TRBJ2-6,.,CASSRDTASGANVLTF,TGTGCCAGCAGCCGGGACACCGCCTCTGGGGCCAACGTCCTGACTTTC
TRBV5-1,.,TRBJ1-2,.,CASSLEGDGYTF,TGCGCCAGCAGCTTGGAAGGGGATGGCTACACCTTC
TRBV28,.,TRBJ2-3,.,CASLDRGTDTQYF,TGTGCCAGCCTGGACAGAGGCACAGATACGCAGTATTTT
TRBV12-3/TRBV12-4,.,TRBJ2-7,.,CASSLGTVEQYF,TGTGCCAGCAGTTTAGGTACAGTCGAGCAGTACTTC
TRBV11-3,.,TRBJ1-1,.,CASSLTRRTEAFF,TGTGCCAGCAGCTTAACCCGGCGGACTGAAGCTTTCTTT
TRBV7-2,.,TRBJ1-6,.,CASSSDSVTSPLHF,TGTGCCAGCAGCTCGGACAGTGTTACTTCACCCCTCCACTTT
TRBV18,.,TRBJ1-1,.,CASSPSGGNTEAFF,TGTGCCAGCTCACCTTCGGGCGGTAACACTGAAGCTTTCTTT
TRBV11-2,.,TRBJ2-7,.,CASSLVVGYEQYF,TGTGCCAGCAGCTTAGTTGTTGGATACGAGCAGTACTTC
TRBV15,.,TRBJ1-1,.,CATSRDNGVEAFF,TGTGCCACCAGCAGAGATAACGGAGTCGAAGCTTTCTTT
TRBV27,TRBD1,TRBJ1-4,once,CASSLGQGATNEKLFF,TGTGCCAGCAGTTTAGGACAGGGGGCAACTAATGAAAAACTGTTTTTT
TRBV14,TRBD2,TRBJ2-7,.,CASSPRLAGGRYEQYF,TGTGCCAGCAGCCCCCGACTAGCGGGAGGGAGATACGAGCAGTACTTC
TRBV28,.,TRBJ1-1,.,CASSAGHQGTEAFF,TGTGCCAGCAGCGCCGGACACCAGGGGACTGAAGCTTTCTTT
TRBV10-3,.,TRBJ2-1,.,CAISGDPPSDEQFF,TGTGCCATCAGTGGCGATCCCCCATCGGATGAGCAGTTCTTC
TRBV28,.,TRBJ1-1,.,CASPPRAAMNTEAFF,TGTGCCAGTCCCCCCAGGGCCGCCATGAACACTGAAGCTTTCTTT
TRBV28,.,TRBJ2-1,.,CASSLGLGRLQPGQFF,TGTGCCAGCAGTTTGGGGTTGGGGCGGCTCCAGCCCGGGCAGTTCTTC
TRBV28,.,TRBJ1-5,.,CASSFPGDQPQHF,TGTGCCAGCAGTTTCCCGGGGGATCAGCCCCAGCATTTT
TRBV14,.,TRBJ2-7,.,CASSQDSAYEQYF,TGTGCCAGCAGCCAAGACAGCGCCTACGAGCAGTACTTC
TRBV9,.,TRBJ1-1,.,CASSVSSANTEAFF,TGTGCCAGCAGCGTAAGTTCCGCGAACACTGAAGCTTTCTTT
TRBV5-1,.,TRBJ1-2,.,CASSLERVEYGYTF,TGCGCCAGCAGCTTGGAGCGGGTTGAGTATGGCTACACCTTC
TRBV12-3/TRBV12-4,.,TRBJ2-3,.,CASSTRGADTQYF,TGTGCCAGCAGCACAAGAGGGGCAGATACGCAGTATTTT
TRBV5-1,.,TRBJ2-7,.,CASSLDPSSYEQYF,TGCGCCAGCAGCTTGGACCCATCCTCCTACGAGCAGTACTTC
TRBV6-5,.,TRBJ1-1,.,CASSYSPGVTEAFF,TGTGCCAGCAGTTACTCTCCGGGTGTCACTGAAGCTTTCTTT
TRBV19,TRBD1,TRBJ2-7,.,CASSRQGSSYEQYF,TGTGCCAGTAGCCGACAGGGGAGCTCCTACGAGCAGTACTTC
TRBV27,.,TRBJ1-6,.,CASWNSYNSPLHF,TGTGCCAGCTGGAATTCCTATAATTCACCCCTCCACTTT
TRBV7-3,TRBD1,TRBJ1-6,.,CASSLTGQGERSPLHF,TGTGCCAGCAGCTTAACGGGACAGGGGGAGCGGTCACCCCTCCACTTT
TRBV19,.,TRBJ2-7,.,CASSPLRGPYEQYF,TGTGCCAGTAGTCCCTTAAGAGGACCCTACGAGCAGTACTTC
TRBV10-1,TRBD2,TRBJ2-1,.,CASSEGTSVDEQFF,TGCGCCAGCAGTGAGGGGACTAGCGTCGATGAGCAGTTCTTC
TRBV3-1/TRBV3-2,TRBD1,TRBJ1-6,.,CASARDSRSPLHF,TGTGCCAGTGCGAGGGACAGCAGGTCACCCCTCCACTTT
TRBV19,.,TRBJ1-4,.,CASSTGRSNEKLFF,TGTGCCAGTAGTACGGGACGGAGTAATGAAAAACTGTTTTTT
TRBV11-1,TRBD1,TRBJ2-1,.,CASSRRDRGTNEQFF,TGTGCCAGCAGCCGCCGGGACAGGGGTACCAATGAGCAGTTCTTC
TRBV2,.,TRBJ1-2,.,CASSIQGSGYGYTF,TGTGCCAGCAGCATACAGGGCTCCGGCTATGGCTACACCTTC
TRBV30,TRBD1,TRBJ2-6,.,CAWKGRTGGAGANVLTF,TGTGCCTGGAAGGGGAGGACAGGGGGCGCTGGGGCCAACGTCCTGACTTTC
TRBV4-1,TRBD2,TRBJ2-3,.,CASSQTPKAGDTDTQYF,TGCGCCAGCAGCCAAACCCCCAAAGCGGGGGACACAGATACGCAGTATTTT
TRBV7-2,.,TRBJ2-3,.,CASSSRGRGRADTQYF,TGTGCCAGCAGCTCTAGGGGGCGCGGGAGAGCAGATACGCAGTATTTT
TRBV7-2,TRBD1,TRBJ2-7,.,CASSFTGTGAYEQYF,TGTGCCAGCAGCTTTACCGGGACAGGGGCGTACGAGCAGTACTTC
TRBV7-2,.,TRBJ1-1,once,CASSFGNVNTEAFF,TGTGCCAGCAGCTTCGGGAATGTGAACACTGAAGCTTTCTTT
TRBV24-1,.,TRBJ1-4,.,CATSTGAGGNEKLFF,TGTGCCACCAGCACGGGGGCCGGGGGTAATGAAAAACTGTTTTTT
TRBV7-9,.,TRBJ1-2,.,CASSSMGLNGGYGYTF,TGTGCCAGCAGCTCAATGGGACTCAACGGCGGCTATGGCTACACCTTC
TRBV28,.,TRBJ1-1,.,CASTGTPMNTEAFF,TGTGCCAGCACCGGGACACCCATGAACACTGAAGCTTTCTTT
TRBV6-6,.,TRBJ2-3,.,CASTTPQGRSTDTQYF,TGTGCCAGCACCACGCCACAGGGGAGGAGCACAGATACGCAGTATTTT
TRBV28,.,TRBJ1-1,.,CASSSPGQSMNTEAFF,TGTGCCAGCAGTTCCCCGGGGCAGTCCATGAACACTGAAGCTTTCTTT